This TCR beta chain emerged from a study of blood T cell repertoires in COVID-19. Only in-frame clones appear in the TCRdb table, and some are missing; sequencing was by immunoSEQ multiplex PCR. Among approximately 200,000 clones listed, roughly 90% were seen once. The V gene end was trimmed by 6 bases and the J gene end by 2 bases; junction bases not matched to a gene: 11. This CDR3 is built from 17 residues. From germline, CDR1 is MNHEY and CDR2 SMNVEV (reference sequence). This chain uses TRBV27 with TRBJ2-1; 9 nucleotides match TRBD1. This receptor was taken from a young man with acute COVID-19. The sample taken for sequencing was PBMCs or T cells enriched from blood (not recorded which). DNA of the CDR3: TGTGCCAGCAGCCTTGTTACAGGGGGCTTTCCCTACAATGAGCAGTTCTTC. As protein: CASSLVTGGFPYNEQFF.